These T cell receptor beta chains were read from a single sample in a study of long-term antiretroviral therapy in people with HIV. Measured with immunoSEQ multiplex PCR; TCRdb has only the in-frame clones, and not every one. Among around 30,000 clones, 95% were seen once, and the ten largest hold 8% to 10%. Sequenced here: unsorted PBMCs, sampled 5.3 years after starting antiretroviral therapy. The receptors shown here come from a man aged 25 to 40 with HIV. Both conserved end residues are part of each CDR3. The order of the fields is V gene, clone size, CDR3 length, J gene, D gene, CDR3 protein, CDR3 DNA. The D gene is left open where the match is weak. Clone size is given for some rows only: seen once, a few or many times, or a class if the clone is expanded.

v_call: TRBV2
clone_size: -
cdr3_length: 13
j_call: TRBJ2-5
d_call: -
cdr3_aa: CASGGAELGDQYF
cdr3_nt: TGTGCCAGCGGGGGGGCCGAGCTGGGGGACCAGTACTTC

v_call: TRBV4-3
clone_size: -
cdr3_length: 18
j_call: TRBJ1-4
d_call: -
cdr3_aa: CASSQKVGAGGTNEKLFF
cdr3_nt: TGCGCCAGCAGCCAAAAAGTTGGGGCTGGCGGAACTAATGAAAAACTGTTTTTT

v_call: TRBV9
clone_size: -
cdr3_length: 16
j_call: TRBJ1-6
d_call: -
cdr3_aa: CASSEGSLPYNSPLHF
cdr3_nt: TGTGCCAGCAGCGAGGGGAGTCTCCCCTATAATTCACCCCTCCACTTT

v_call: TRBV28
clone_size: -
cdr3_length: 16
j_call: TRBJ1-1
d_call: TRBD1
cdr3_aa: CASSSPGQGLNTEAFF
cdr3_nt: TGTGCCAGCAGTTCGCCGGGACAGGGCTTAAACACTGAAGCTTTCTTT

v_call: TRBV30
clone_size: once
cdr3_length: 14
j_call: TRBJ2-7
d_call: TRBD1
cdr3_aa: CAWSVTGVSYEQYF
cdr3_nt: TGTGCCTGGAGTGTGACAGGGGTTTCCTACGAGCAGTACTTC

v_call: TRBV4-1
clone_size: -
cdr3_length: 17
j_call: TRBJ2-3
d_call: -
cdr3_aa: CASSQVPLPFVPDTQYF
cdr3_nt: TGCGCCAGCAGCCAAGTCCCACTACCTTTTGTTCCAGATACGCAGTATTTT

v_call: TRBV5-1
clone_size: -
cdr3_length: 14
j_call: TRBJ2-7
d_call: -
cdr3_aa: CASSLRAVSYEQYF
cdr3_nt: TGCGCCAGCAGCCTGAGGGCGGTCTCCTACGAGCAGTACTTC

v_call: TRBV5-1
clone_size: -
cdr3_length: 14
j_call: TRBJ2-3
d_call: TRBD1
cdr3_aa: CASSLEGGRDTQYF
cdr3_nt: TGCGCCAGCAGCTTGGAAGGGGGCCGGGATACGCAGTATTTT

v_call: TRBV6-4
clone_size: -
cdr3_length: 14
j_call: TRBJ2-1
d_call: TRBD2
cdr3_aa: CASSPGLAGGEQFF
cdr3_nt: TGTGCCAGCAGTCCGGGACTAGCGGGGGGTGAGCAGTTCTTC

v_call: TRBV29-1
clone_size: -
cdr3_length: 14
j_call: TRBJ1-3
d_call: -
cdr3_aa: CSVATGASGNTIYF
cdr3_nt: TGCAGCGTTGCGACAGGTGCCTCTGGAAACACCATATATTTT

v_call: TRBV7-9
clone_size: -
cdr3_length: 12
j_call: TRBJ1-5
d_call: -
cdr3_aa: CASEERRQPQHF
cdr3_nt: TGTGCCAGCGAAGAACGGCGGCAGCCCCAGCATTTT